A single sample gave rise to the 3 T cell receptor beta chains below, sequenced in a study of blood T cell repertoires in COVID-19. Sequencing used immunoSEQ multiplex PCR; TCRdb keeps in-frame clones, though not all of them. The sample carries hundreds of thousands of clones, about 90% recorded once. Specimen: peripheral blood. The receptors shown here come from a man older than 75 with acute or convalescent COVID-19.

This clone was observed a few times. The V and J genes are TRBV6-2 or TRBV6-3 and TRBJ2-7; no definite D call. V lost 0 bases and J 5 bases, leaving 14 bases between the germline ends. CDR3 length equals 15 residues. The germline V gene has CDR1 MNHEY and CDR2 SVGEGT. The CDR3 loop reads CASSYSGATWDEQYF. For the CDR3, the DNA is TGTGCCAGCAGTTACTCAGGAGCTACATGGGACGAGCAGTACTTC.

V and J are TRBV2 and TRBJ1-4, with a weak D call TRBD1 (6 bases). The CDR3 has 16 amino acids. Trimming cost V 5 bases and J 3 bases, with 16 bases left between them. Germline CDR1 SNHLY, CDR2 FYNNEI. CDR3 sequence reads: CASSRTGKGANEKLFF. The CDR3 nucleotides are TGTGCCAGCAGTCGAACAGGGAAGGGGGCTAATGAAAAACTGTTTTTT.

This clone was seen a single time. The chain couples TRBV14 to TRBJ2-4; TRBD1 agrees at 8 bases. Germline V CDR1 and CDR2: SGHDN, FVKESK. The CDR3 consists of 17 residues. J was trimmed by 0 bases and V by 0 bases; bases with no gene match: 4. In DNA, the CDR3 is TGTGCCAGCAGCCAAGAGGACAGGGACCTAGCCAAAAACATTCAGTACTTC. Residues: CASSQEDRDLAKNIQYF.